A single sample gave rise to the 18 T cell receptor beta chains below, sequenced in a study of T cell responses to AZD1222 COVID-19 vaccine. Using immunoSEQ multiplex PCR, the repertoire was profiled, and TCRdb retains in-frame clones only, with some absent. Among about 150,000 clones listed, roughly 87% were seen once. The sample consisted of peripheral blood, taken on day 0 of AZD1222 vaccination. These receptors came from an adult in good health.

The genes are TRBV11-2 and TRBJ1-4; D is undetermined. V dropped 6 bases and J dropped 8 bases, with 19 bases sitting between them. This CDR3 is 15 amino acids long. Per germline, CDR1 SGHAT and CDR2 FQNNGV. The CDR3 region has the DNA TGTGCCAGCAGTTCCCGGACCAAATCTGGGGAAAAACTGTTTTTT. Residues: CASSSRTKSGEKLFF.

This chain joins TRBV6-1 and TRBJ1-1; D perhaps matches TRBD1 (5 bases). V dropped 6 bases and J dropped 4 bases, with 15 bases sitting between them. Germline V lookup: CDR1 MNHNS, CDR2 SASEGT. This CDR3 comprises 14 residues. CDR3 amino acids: CASSEAREGTEAFF. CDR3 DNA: TGTGCCAGCAGCGAGGCCAGGGAGGGCACTGAAGCTTTCTTT.

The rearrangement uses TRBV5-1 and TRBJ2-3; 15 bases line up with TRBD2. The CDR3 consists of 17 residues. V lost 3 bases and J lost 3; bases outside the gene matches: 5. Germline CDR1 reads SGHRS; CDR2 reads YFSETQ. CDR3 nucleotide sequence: TGCGCCAGCAGCTCTCGGACTAGCGGGAGGGCTACAGATACGCAGTATTTT. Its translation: CASSSRTSGRATDTQYF.

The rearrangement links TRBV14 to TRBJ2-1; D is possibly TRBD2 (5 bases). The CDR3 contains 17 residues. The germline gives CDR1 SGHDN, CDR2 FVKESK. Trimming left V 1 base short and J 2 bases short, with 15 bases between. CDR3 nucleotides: TGTGCCAGCAGCCAAGCCTCTAAGCGGAGACCCTACAATGAGCAGTTCTTC. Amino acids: CASSQASKRRPYNEQFF.

CDR3 DNA: TGTGCCAGCAGCCAAGATTGGGGACAGGTGGCCACTGAAGCTTTCTTT. Protein product: CASSQDWGQVATEAFF. The rearrangement joins TRBV3-1 (or the pseudogene TRBV3-2) to TRBJ1-1, with 8 bases identical to TRBD1. CDR3 length equals 16 residues. Germline V gene lookup returns CDR1 LGHDT and CDR2 YNNKEL (reference sequence). The ends lost 0 bases at V and 4 bases at J; junction bases unmatched: 7.

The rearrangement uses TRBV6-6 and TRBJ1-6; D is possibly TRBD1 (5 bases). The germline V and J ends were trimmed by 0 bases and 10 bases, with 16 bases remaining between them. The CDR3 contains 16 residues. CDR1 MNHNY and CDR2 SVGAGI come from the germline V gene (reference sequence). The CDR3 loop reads CASSYSPRDGISPLHF. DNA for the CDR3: TGTGCCAGCAGTTACTCTCCCCGGGACGGGATATCACCCCTCCACTTT.

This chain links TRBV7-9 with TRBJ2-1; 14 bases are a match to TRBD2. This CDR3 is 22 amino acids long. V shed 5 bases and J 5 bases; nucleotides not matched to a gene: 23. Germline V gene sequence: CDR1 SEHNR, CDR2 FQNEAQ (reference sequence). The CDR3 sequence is CASSTEPRSGTSGSRYNNEQFF. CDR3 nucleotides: TGTGCCAGCAGCACCGAACCCCGTTCCGGGACTAGCGGGAGTCGGTATAACAATGAGCAGTTCTTC.

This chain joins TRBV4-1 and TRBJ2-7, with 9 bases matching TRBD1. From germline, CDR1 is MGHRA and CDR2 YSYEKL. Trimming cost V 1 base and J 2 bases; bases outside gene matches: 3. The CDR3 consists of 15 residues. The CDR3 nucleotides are TGCGCCAGCAGCCAAGTGGACAGGGGTACCTACGAGCAGTACTTC. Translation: CASSQVDRGTYEQYF.

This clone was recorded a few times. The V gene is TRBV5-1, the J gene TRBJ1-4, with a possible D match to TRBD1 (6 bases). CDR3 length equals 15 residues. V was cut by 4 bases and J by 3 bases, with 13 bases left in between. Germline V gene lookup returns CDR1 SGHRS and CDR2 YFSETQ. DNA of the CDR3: TGCGCCAGCAGCGCCACAGGGCAGTCTAATGAAAAACTGTTTTTT. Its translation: CASSATGQSNEKLFF. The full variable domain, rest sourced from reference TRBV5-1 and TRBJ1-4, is KAGVTQTPRYLIKTRGQQVTLSCSPISGHRSVSWYQQTPGQGLQFLFEYFSETQRNKGNFPGRFSGRQFSNSRSEMNVSTLELGDSALYLCASSATGQSNEKLFFGSGTQLSVL.

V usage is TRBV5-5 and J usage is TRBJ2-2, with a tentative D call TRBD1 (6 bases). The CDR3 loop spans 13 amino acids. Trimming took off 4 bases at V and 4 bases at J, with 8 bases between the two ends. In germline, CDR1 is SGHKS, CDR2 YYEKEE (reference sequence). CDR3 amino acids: CASSGQPTGELFF. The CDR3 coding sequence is TGTGCCAGCAGCGGACAGCCCACCGGGGAGCTGTTTTTT.

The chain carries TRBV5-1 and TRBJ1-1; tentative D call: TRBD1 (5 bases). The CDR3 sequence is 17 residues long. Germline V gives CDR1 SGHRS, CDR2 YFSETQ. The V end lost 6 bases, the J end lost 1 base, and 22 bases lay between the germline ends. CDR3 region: CASIKLLTGGQNTEAFF. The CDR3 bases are TGCGCCAGCATCAAACTCCTGACGGGCGGACAGAACACTGAAGCTTTCTTT.

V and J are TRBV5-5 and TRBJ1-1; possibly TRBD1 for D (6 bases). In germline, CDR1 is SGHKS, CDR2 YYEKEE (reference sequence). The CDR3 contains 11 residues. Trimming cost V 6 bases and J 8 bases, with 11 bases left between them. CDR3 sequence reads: CASTGTKEAFF. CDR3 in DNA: TGTGCCAGCACCGGGACAAAAGAAGCTTTCTTT. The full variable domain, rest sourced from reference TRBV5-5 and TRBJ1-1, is DAGVTQSPTHLIKTRGQQVTLRCSPISGHKSVSWYQQVLGQGPQFIFQYYEKEERGRGNFPDRFSARQFPNYSSELNVNALLLGDSALYLCASTGTKEAFFGQGTRLTVV.

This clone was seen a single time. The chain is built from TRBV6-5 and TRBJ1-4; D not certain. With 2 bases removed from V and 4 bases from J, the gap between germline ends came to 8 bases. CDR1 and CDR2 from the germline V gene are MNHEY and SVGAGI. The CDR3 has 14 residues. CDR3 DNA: TGTGCCAGCAGTTACAACGCCGATAATGAAAAACTGTTTTTT. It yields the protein CASSYNADNEKLFF.

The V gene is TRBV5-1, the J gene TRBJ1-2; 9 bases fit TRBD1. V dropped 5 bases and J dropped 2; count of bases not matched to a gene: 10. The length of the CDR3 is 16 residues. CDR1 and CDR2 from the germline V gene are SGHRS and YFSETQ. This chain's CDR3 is CASSKPPGQGNYGYTF. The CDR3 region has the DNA TGCGCCAGCAGTAAACCACCGGGACAGGGAAACTATGGCTACACCTTC.

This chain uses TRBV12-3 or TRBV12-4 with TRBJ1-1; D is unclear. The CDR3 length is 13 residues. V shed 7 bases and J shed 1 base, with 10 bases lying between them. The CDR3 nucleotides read TGTGCCAGCACCCCACAACCGAACACTGAAGCTTTCTTT. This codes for CASTPQPNTEAFF.

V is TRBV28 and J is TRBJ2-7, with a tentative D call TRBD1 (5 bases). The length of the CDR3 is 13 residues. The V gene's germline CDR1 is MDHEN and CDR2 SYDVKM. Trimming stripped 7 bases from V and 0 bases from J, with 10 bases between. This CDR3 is CASMIGASYEQYF. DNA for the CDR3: TGTGCCAGCATGATTGGGGCCTCCTACGAGCAGTACTTC.

This CDR3 reads CASSIRRGRLTGELFF. The CDR3 DNA reads as TGTGCCAGTAGTATAAGGAGGGGGCGCTTAACCGGGGAGCTGTTTTTT. The chain combines TRBV19 with TRBJ2-2; a weak D match, TRBD1 (7 bases). Germline V gene lookup returns CDR1 LNHDA and CDR2 SQIVND (reference sequence). This CDR3 region has 16 residues. The V and J ends lost 2 bases and 5 bases respectively, with 15 bases between them.

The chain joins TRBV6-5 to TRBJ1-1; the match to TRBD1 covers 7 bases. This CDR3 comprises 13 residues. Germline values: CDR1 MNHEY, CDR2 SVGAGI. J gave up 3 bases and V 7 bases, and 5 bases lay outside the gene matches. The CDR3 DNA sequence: TGTGCCAGCATTCAGCAGGGGGACACTGAAGCTTTCTTT. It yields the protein CASIQQGDTEAFF.